Presented here are 20 T cell receptor beta chains from one specimen sequenced in a study of CD8+ T cells in alopecia areata. Sequencing relied on a cDNA template that was reverse transcribed from extracted RNA. Data came from immunoSEQ multiplex PCR; TCRdb stores just in-frame clones and leaves some out. The sample records 170,000 or so clones, around 50% being singletons. Indicated treatment: oral pan-JAK inhibitor, 5-10 mg twice daily. The material was CD8+ T cells sorted from blood, obtained at week 24, from a patient treated with tofacitinib. These receptor sequences come from a human donor with alopecia areata.

A few counts support this clone. The V and J genes are TRBV2 and TRBJ2-7; 9 nucleotides line up with TRBD1. Germline assignment: CDR1 SNHLY and CDR2 FYNNEI. The CDR3 contains 14 residues. The V segment lost 7 bases and the J segment 2 bases; nucleotides outside the gene matches: 6. DNA of the CDR3: TGTGCCAGCATACGGCGGGACAGGGCCTACGAGCAGTACTTC. This gives the protein CASIRRDRAYEQYF.

V and J are TRBV5-1 and TRBJ2-1; unclear D gene. Germline values: CDR1 SGHRS, CDR2 YFSETQ. This CDR3 is 11 amino acids long. Trimming stripped 6 bases from V and 5 bases from J, with 6 bases between. The CDR3 region is CASMGNNEQFF. The CDR3 nucleotides read TGCGCCAGCATGGGGAACAATGAGCAGTTCTTC. The entire variable domain, with the rest obtained from reference TRBV5-1 and TRBJ2-1, is as follows: KAGVTQTPRYLIKTRGQQVTLSCSPISGHRSVSWYQQTPGQGLQFLFEYFSETQRNKGNFPGRFSGRQFSNSRSEMNVSTLELGDSALYLCASMGNNEQFFGPGTRLTVL.

The chain recombines TRBV25-1 with TRBJ2-1; 8 bases agree with TRBD2. The CDR3 has 18 residues. The ends lost 4 bases at V and 0 bases at J; junction bases unmatched: 11. CDR1 and CDR2 (germline): MGHDK, SYGVNS. This chain's CDR3 is CASSGIQPAGVSYNEQFF. The CDR3 DNA reads TGTGCCAGCAGTGGAATTCAACCAGCGGGGGTCTCCTACAATGAGCAGTTCTTC.

The chain carries TRBV27 and TRBJ1-5, with D perhaps TRBD1 (5 bases). Germline lookup yields CDR1 MNHEY and CDR2 SMNVEV (reference sequence). Trimming took off 7 bases at V and 7 bases at J, with 17 bases between the two ends. The CDR3 runs to 14 residues. The CDR3 loop reads CASKGLGGYQPQHF. The CDR3 coding sequence is TGTGCCAGCAAGGGGTTGGGGGGGTACCAGCCCCAGCATTTT.

The chain is built from TRBV7-6 and TRBJ2-2; either TRBD1 or TRBD2 may fit D (5 bases each). The V gene's germline CDR1 is SGHVS and CDR2 FNYEAQ. This CDR3 has 17 amino acids. V was pared by 5 bases and J by 5 bases, with 21 bases between. Here the CDR3 DNA reads TGTGCCAGCAGCCGGCCCGGGGCCGGATCGGAAACCGGGGAGCTGTTTTTT. This sequence encodes CASSRPGAGSETGELFF. Complete variable domain (other parts from reference TRBV7-6 and TRBJ2-2): GAGVSQSPRYKVTKRGQDVALRCDPISGHVSLYWYRQALGQGPEFLTYFNYEAQQDKSGLPNDRFSAERPEGSISTLTIQRTEQRDSAMYRCASSRPGAGSETGELFFGEGSRLTVL.

The V gene is TRBV27, the J gene TRBJ2-7; D gene ambiguous. The CDR3 sequence is 13 residues long. CDR1 is MNHEY and CDR2 is SMNVEV in the germline V gene (reference sequence). V shed 4 bases and J shed 1 base, with 8 bases lying between them. This CDR3 is CASSSPVSYEQYF. In DNA, the CDR3 is TGTGCCAGCAGTTCTCCAGTTTCCTACGAGCAGTACTTC.

The chain joins TRBV6-6 to TRBJ1-1; 8 bases are shared with TRBD1. CDR1 is MNHNY, CDR2 SVGAGI, per germline (reference sequence). The CDR3 runs 15 residues. Losses at the gene ends were 2 bases for V and 10 bases for J; bases not matched to a gene: 12. The CDR3 sequence: CASSYPPPDRGRAFF. The DNA of the CDR3 is TGTGCCAGCAGTTACCCTCCACCCGACAGGGGTCGAGCTTTCTTT.

This chain connects TRBV25-1 to TRBJ2-7; no definite D call. V gave up 4 bases and J gave up 4 bases, with 8 bases separating them. Germline lookup yields CDR1 MGHDK and CDR2 SYGVNS. This CDR3 region has 12 residues. CDR3 nucleotide sequence: TGTGCCAGCAGTGGTTCAGCTTACGAGCAGTACTTC. Translation: CASSGSAYEQYF.

The gene calls are TRBV30 and TRBJ1-5; 9 nucleotides agree with TRBD1. The V gene's germline CDR1 is GTSNPN and CDR2 SVGIG (reference sequence). The CDR3 extends over 14 amino acids. The junction had 6 bases not matched to a gene; V was cut back by 2 bases and J by 7 bases. The CDR3 spells CAWSTDRGGQPQHF. The CDR3 DNA reads TGTGCCTGGAGTACGGACAGGGGAGGACAGCCCCAGCATTTT.

The chain combines TRBV5-6 with TRBJ2-7; no clear D. The CDR3 contains 14 residues. V lost 2 bases and J lost 0, with 9 bases in between. Germline V gives CDR1 SGHDT, CDR2 YYEEEE. The DNA for the CDR3 is TGTGCCAGCAGCTTATCTGGGATCTCCTACGAGCAGTACTTC. Encoded protein: CASSLSGISYEQYF.

This clone has just a few counts. The rearrangement links TRBV29-1 to TRBJ1-2; D not certain. This CDR3 is built from 13 residues. V was clipped by 6 bases and J by 6 bases, with 17 bases between them. Germline V CDR1 and CDR2: SQVTM, ANQGSEA. CDR3 residues: CSVDRHDRHGYTF. As DNA, the CDR3 is TGCAGCGTCGACCGCCACGACCGTCATGGCTACACCTTC.

The V call is TRBV7-9, the J call TRBJ2-7; 7 nucleotides match TRBD1. In germline, CDR1 is SEHNR, CDR2 FQNEAQ (reference sequence). After removal of 4 bases from V and 5 bases from J, the junction contained 2 bases not matched to a gene. The CDR3 extends over 12 amino acids. The CDR3 DNA sequence: TGTGCCAGCAGCTACGGACAGGACGAGCAGTACTTC. Its translation is CASSYGQDEQYF.

V usage is TRBV9 and J usage is TRBJ2-7; tentative D call: TRBD2 (6 bases). This CDR3 is built from 16 residues. The germline V and J ends were trimmed by 3 bases and 3 bases, with 19 bases remaining between them. The V gene's germline CDR1 is SGDLS and CDR2 YYNGEE. CDR3 in DNA: TGTGCCAGCAGCGCAGCCAAAACGGGGGAGTACTACGAGCAGTACTTC. The encoded protein is CASSAAKTGEYYEQYF.

Details on this clone: Other DNA sequences within the sample encode an identical CDR3. The chain employs TRBV5-6 and TRBJ1-6, with D unresolved. V lost 0 bases, J lost 9 bases, and 7 bases lay in between. The CDR3 consists of 13 residues. Germline V gene data show CDR1 as SGHDT and CDR2 as YYEEEE. CDR3 in DNA: TGTGCCAGCAGCTTGGGTGGAAGTTCACCCCTCCACTTT. Translated: CASSLGGSSPLHF.

The V gene is TRBV5-6, the J gene TRBJ1-6; the match to TRBD1 covers 9 bases. J was trimmed by 9 bases and V by 3 bases; bases with no gene match: 7. Germline V gives CDR1 SGHDT, CDR2 YYEEEE. The CDR3 contains 15 residues. CDR3 sequence: CASSWGTGGGSPLHF. The CDR3 nucleotides are TGTGCCAGCAGCTGGGGAACAGGGGGCGGTTCACCCCTCCACTTT. The complete variable domain, with remaining parts taken from reference TRBV5-6 and TRBJ1-6, reads DAGVTQSPTHLIKTRGQQVTLRCSPKSGHDTVSWYQQALGQGPQFIFQYYEEEERQRGNFPDRFSGHQFPNYSSELNVNALLLGDSALYLCASSWGTGGGSPLHFGNGTRLTVT.

The rearrangement links TRBV25-1 to TRBJ2-2; tentative D call: TRBD1 (5 bases). CDR1 is MGHDK and CDR2 is SYGVNS in the germline V gene. This CDR3 spans 16 amino acids. Trimming cost V 4 bases and J 4 bases, with 16 bases left between them. In DNA, the CDR3 is TGTGCCAGCAGTGTCTCCAGGGAATTCGGCACCGGGGAGCTGTTTTTT. It encodes CASSVSREFGTGELFF.

This sequence joins TRBV6-5 and TRBJ2-7; D gene uncertain. CDR1 is MNHEY, CDR2 SVGAGI, per germline. Trimming took 2 bases from V and 5 from J, leaving 16 bases between them. This CDR3 has 15 amino acids. CDR3 protein: CASSYTASRKNEQYF. DNA of the CDR3: TGTGCCAGCAGTTACACCGCGTCCCGGAAGAACGAGCAGTACTTC.

The DNA of the CDR3 is TGTGCCAGCAGCCCAGGATCCGCCTATGGCTACACCTTC. This gives the protein CASSPGSAYGYTF. V usage is TRBV5-4 and J usage is TRBJ1-2, with D unresolved. Germline V gene data show CDR1 as SGHNT and CDR2 as YYREEE (reference sequence). The CDR3 loop spans 13 amino acids. V was pared by 4 bases and J by 4 bases, with 11 bases between.

This sequence joins TRBV29-1 and TRBJ2-1, with TRBD2 matching over 9 bases. This CDR3 has 14 residues. Germline lookup yields CDR1 SQVTM and CDR2 ANQGSEA. The V segment lost 5 bases and the J segment 4 bases; nucleotides outside the gene matches: 6. The CDR3 loop reads CSVPPSGAYNEQFF. CDR3 nucleotide sequence: TGCAGCGTTCCCCCTAGCGGGGCATACAATGAGCAGTTCTTC.

The table lists this clone with a few counts. The chain combines TRBV10-3 with TRBJ1-2; maybe TRBD1 (5 bases). This CDR3 contains 11 residues. Trimming took off 6 bases at V and 5 bases at J, with 7 bases between the two ends. Looked up from germline, CDR1 is ENHRY and CDR2 is SYGVKD. The CDR3 nucleotides are TGTGCCATCAGGGGGGAGTATGGCTACACCTTC. This encodes CAIRGEYGYTF.